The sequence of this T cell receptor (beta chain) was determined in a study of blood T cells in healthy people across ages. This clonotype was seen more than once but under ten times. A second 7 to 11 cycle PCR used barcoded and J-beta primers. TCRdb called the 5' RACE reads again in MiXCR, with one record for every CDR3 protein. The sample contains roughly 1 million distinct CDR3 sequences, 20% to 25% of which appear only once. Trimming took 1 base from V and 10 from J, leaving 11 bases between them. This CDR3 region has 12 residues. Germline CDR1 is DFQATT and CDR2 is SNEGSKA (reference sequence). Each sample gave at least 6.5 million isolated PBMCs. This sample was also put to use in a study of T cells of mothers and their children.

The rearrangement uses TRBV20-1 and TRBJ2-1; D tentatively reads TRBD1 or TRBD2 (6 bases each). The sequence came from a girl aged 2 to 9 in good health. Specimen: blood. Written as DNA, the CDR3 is TGCAGTGCTAGAGTAATCGGGGGCGAGCAGTTCTTC. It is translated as CSARVIGGEQFF.